This T cell receptor (beta chain) was identified in a study of cytomegalovirus exposure and HLA in healthy donors. The study, taken as a whole, reports: Information on immune exposure was restricted to one variable (CMV serostatus). Analyses of presence/absence relied on an assumption of roughly uniform sequencing depth across donors.

With respect to this clone: Its specificity is not known.

13 Jbeta primers and 60 Vbeta primers were used for the PCR. Libraries were prepared by immunoSEQ multiplex PCR; TCRdb keeps only in-frame clonotypes and omits some of them. Of about 250,000 clones listed, around 66% are singletons. CDR3 size: 13 residues. Trimming removed 6 bases at V and 4 bases at J, with 10 bases between. Germline V gene sequence: CDR1 MNHEY, CDR2 SMNVEV (reference sequence). This clonotype was sampled from a female donor in good health and CMV-seronegative. V gene TRBV27 combines with J gene TRBJ1-5, with D unresolved. The sequenced sample was PBMCs. The CDR3 nucleotides are TGTGCCAGCAGAGCCCCGGGGAATCAGCCCCAGCATTTT. Encoded protein: CASRAPGNQPQHF.